A single sample is the source of the 5 T cell receptor beta chains below, sequenced in a study of OX40 agonist ivuxolimab in advanced cancers. The repertoire was sequenced with immunoSEQ multiplex PCR; TCRdb's copy has only in-frame clones and lacks some. The top ten hold 10% to 15% of the sample, which has more than 9,500 clones, 69% seen once. Sequences were derived from CD4+ or CD8+ T cells sorted from blood, sampled in a trial of the OX40 agonist ivuxolimab. Receptor source: an adult with an advanced solid tumor such as melanoma, head and neck, liver or kidney cancer.

This chain links TRBV7-9 with TRBJ2-7; TRBD1 matches at 9 bases. The CDR3 consists of 16 residues. J lost 2 bases, V lost 3 bases, and 8 bases had no gene match. Per the germline V gene, CDR1 is SEHNR and CDR2 is FQNEAQ (reference sequence). The CDR3 DNA reads as TGTGCCAGCAGCTTGGGACAGGGTACTAACGCCTACGAGCAGTACTTC. Residues: CASSLGQGTNAYEQYF.

J is TRBJ1-1 and V is TRBV28; D is undetermined. Deletions cut 1 base from V and 3 bases from J, with 9 bases between. This CDR3 region has 14 residues. CDR1 MDHEN and CDR2 SYDVKM come from the germline V gene. CDR3 protein: CASSLSGRHTEAFF. The DNA of the CDR3 is TGTGCCAGCAGTTTATCCGGCAGGCACACTGAAGCTTTCTTT.

The chain carries TRBV7-6 and TRBJ2-7, with D perhaps TRBD2 (6 bases). Germline V gene lookup returns CDR1 SGHVS and CDR2 FNYEAQ. V was trimmed by 4 bases and J by 5 bases, leaving 18 bases between them. This CDR3 is built from 15 residues. The CDR3, as DNA: TGTGCCAGCAGCTCCCCGAGTGCCGGGAGCGACGAGCAGTACTTC. Protein product: CASSSPSAGSDEQYF.

The table lists this clone with a few counts. The chain recombines TRBV7-2 with TRBJ1-5; TRBD1 might be the D (5 bases). Trimming left V 2 bases short and J 3 bases short, with 11 bases between. The germline gives CDR1 SGHTA, CDR2 FQGNSA. The CDR3 length is 15 residues. CDR3: CASSLSGAINQPQHF. In DNA, the CDR3 is TGTGCCAGCAGCTTATCTGGGGCTATCAATCAGCCCCAGCATTTT. The complete variable domain, with remaining parts taken from reference TRBV7-2 and TRBJ1-5, reads GAGVSQSPSNKVTEKGKDVELRCDPISGHTALYWYRQSLGQGLEFLIYFQGNSAPDKSGLPSDRFSAERTGGSVSTLTIQRTQQEDSAVYLCASSLSGAINQPQHFGDGTRLSIL.

The chain joins TRBV19 to TRBJ1-5, with 7 bases identical to TRBD1. V lost 7 bases and J lost 2; bases outside the gene matches: 8. CDR3 length: 15 residues. Germline V gene lookup returns CDR1 LNHDA and CDR2 SQIVND (reference sequence). CDR3 in amino acids: CASTATGMGNQPQHF. DNA of the CDR3: TGTGCCAGTACTGCGACAGGGATGGGCAATCAGCCCCAGCATTTT.